This T cell receptor (beta chain) originates from a study of T cell repertoires in cytomegalovirus infection. At the level of the study: CMV epitopes used comprised recently identified HLA-C-restricted ones and well-studied HLA-B-restricted ones.

Findings and limits, study-wide: Adding up the frequency of public TCR beta families identified people who carried CMV plus the relevant HLA. What dominated the ex vivo response were HLA-C-restricted CMV-specific TCR beta clonotypes.

This CDR3 is built from 15 residues. V was pared by 2 bases and J by 7 bases, with 6 bases of the junction left unmatched. Germline CDR1 is LGHNA and CDR2 is YSLEER. Each CDR3 protein is one row after TCRdb ran MiXCR on the reads. The data show a few hundred thousand distinct CDR3 sequences, around two fifths seen once. This clonotype was detected a few times. Its antigen is as yet unknown. This sequence was found in a human donor in good health (CMV status not recorded). Some clones in this sample may be carry-over from other donors' samples. Sequencing used cultured PBMCs, obtained from culture after CMV antigen stimulation. The V gene is TRBV4-3, the J gene TRBJ1-4; 8 bases are a match to TRBD1. The CDR3 is CASSQTETGVEKLFF. CDR3 bases: TGCGCCAGCAGCCAAACTGAGACAGGGGTTGAAAAACTGTTTTTT.